The subject of this entry is one T cell receptor (beta chain). This specimen comes from a study of Ad26.COV2.S vaccination and SARS-CoV-2 variants. CDR1 and CDR2 from the germline V gene are MNHEY and SVGAGI. V trimming: 6 bases; J trimming: 3 bases; junction bases outside the gene matches: 4. The length of the CDR3 is 13 residues. Only in-frame clones appear in the TCRdb table, and some are missing; sequencing was by immunoSEQ multiplex PCR. The table shows about 440,000 clones, with roughly 85% occurring only once. As to treatment: some 20 received Ad26.COV2.S at low or high dose, single or two shots; about five received placebo; per-sample allocation not given. Collection of the samples took place on day 63 after the first injection of vaccine or placebo.

The chain links TRBV6-5 to TRBJ2-7; 8 bases align to TRBD1. The sequencing here drew on peripheral blood, taken in a trial of Ad26.COV2.S vaccine versus placebo. This receptor was obtained from a person between 18 and 65 years old who received the Ad26.COV2.S COVID-19 vaccine or a placebo. CDR3 protein: CASSHGQGYEQYF. The CDR3 bases are TGTGCCAGCAGCCACGGACAGGGCTACGAGCAGTACTTC.